These 22 T cell receptor beta chains were all obtained from the same sample, sequenced in a study of cytomegalovirus exposure and HLA in healthy donors. This PCR relied on a set of 60 Vbeta primers and 13 Jbeta primers. Sequenced by immunoSEQ multiplex PCR; TCRdb stores in-frame clones only, minus some. The data contain 150,000 or so clones, roughly 80% of them seen just once; the ten biggest clones take up 13%. The sequenced sample was PBMCs. These receptors were collected from a man in his forties or fifties in good health and CMV-seropositive.

This chain connects TRBV13 to TRBJ2-1, with D possibly being TRBD2 (6 bases). Trimming left V 6 bases short and J 8 bases short, with 26 bases between. Germline CDR1 PRHDT, CDR2 FYEKMQ (reference sequence). The CDR3 covers 17 residues. CDR3 sequence (DNA): TGTGCCAGCAGTTTTCTCCTGAGTCGGATGGAGGGCGATGAGCAGTTCTTC. Its translation: CASSFLLSRMEGDEQFF.

This clone appeared a few times. The rearrangement joins TRBV19 to TRBJ2-4, with 9 bases lining up with TRBD1. In germline, CDR1 is LNHDA, CDR2 SQIVND (reference sequence). The CDR3 is made up of 15 amino acids. V lost 4 bases, J lost 8 bases, and 9 bases stayed unmatched. The CDR3 DNA is TGTGCCAGTAGTACCCCGGGACAGGGAGTAGACATTCAGTACTTC. Translation gives CASSTPGQGVDIQYF. The whole variable domain, remainder taken from reference TRBV19 and TRBJ2-4, is DGGITQSPKYLFRKEGQNVTLSCEQNLNHDAMYWYRQDPGQGLRLIYYSQIVNDFQKGDIAEGYSVSREKKESFPLTVTSAQKNPTAFYLCASSTPGQGVDIQYFGAGTRLSVL.

The CDR3 nucleotides read TGTGCCAGCAGTGTGATAGCGGGGTACAATGAGCAGTTCTTC. Translation gives CASSVIAGYNEQFF. The gene calls are TRBV2 and TRBJ2-1, with 8 nucleotides matching TRBD2. Trimming removed 4 bases from V and 4 bases from J; junction bases left unmatched: 3. The length of the CDR3 is 14 residues. From germline, CDR1 is SNHLY and CDR2 FYNNEI. Using reference TRBV2 and TRBJ2-1 for the parts outside the CDR3, the full variable domain is EPEVTQTPSHQVTQMGQEVILRCVPISNHLYFYWYRQILGQKVEFLVSFYNNEISEKSEIFDDQFSVERPDGSNFTLKIRSTKLEDSAMYFCASSVIAGYNEQFFGPGTRLTVL.

The chain has TRBV18 and TRBJ2-3; 11 bases line up with TRBD2. Germline-derived CDR1 and CDR2 are KGHSH and LQKENI. This CDR3 is 16 amino acids long. Trimming removed 2 bases from V and 4 bases from J; junction bases left unmatched: 5. CDR3 nucleotides: TGTGCCAGCTCACCAGTGGGACTAGCGGCTTCAGATACGCAGTATTTT. It translates to CASSPVGLAASDTQYF.

This clone was picked up one time. This sequence joins TRBV5-4 and TRBJ2-1, with D maybe TRBD2 (6 bases). V lost 3 bases, J lost 0 bases, and 13 bases lay in between. Germline assignment: CDR1 SGHNT and CDR2 YYREEE (reference sequence). There are 16 residues in the CDR3. The CDR3 loop is CASSSRDWGSYNEQFF. The CDR3 DNA reads as TGTGCCAGCAGCTCCCGGGACTGGGGCTCCTACAATGAGCAGTTCTTC.

The chain couples TRBV6-5 to TRBJ2-7; D gene ambiguous. The germline CDR1 and CDR2 sequences are MNHEY and SVGAGI. CDR3 length equals 12 residues. Between the trimmed V and J ends, which lost 5 bases and 5 bases, there was a span of 10 bases. The DNA of the CDR3 is TGTGCCAGCAGTGGGTTCAGGCACGAGCAGTACTTC. It encodes CASSGFRHEQYF.

The V call is TRBV18, the J call TRBJ2-3; possibly TRBD2 for D (5 bases). Germline V gene lookup returns CDR1 KGHSH and CDR2 LQKENI. V was cut by 1 base and J by 0 bases, with 14 bases left in between. The CDR3 extends over 17 amino acids. DNA of the CDR3: TGTGCCAGCTCACCACTCCGGGGTCTGACTAGCACAGATACGCAGTATTTT. Translated, it gives CASSPLRGLTSTDTQYF. Looking up the rest from reference TRBV18 and TRBJ2-3 gives the full variable domain: NAGVMQNPRHLVRRRGQEARLRCSPMKGHSHVYWYRQLPEEGLKFMVYLQKENIIDESGMPKERFSAEFPKEGPSILRIQQVVRGDSAAYFCASSPLRGLTSTDTQYFGPGTRLTVL.

This clone turned up a few times. The chain links TRBV11-2 to TRBJ2-1, with unresolved D. This CDR3 spans 14 amino acids. Germline-derived CDR1 and CDR2 are SGHAT and FQNNGV. V was pared by 2 bases and J by 4 bases, with 9 bases between. This chain's CDR3 is CASSLRVTYNEQFF. The CDR3 nucleotides are TGTGCCAGCAGCTTACGGGTAACGTACAATGAGCAGTTCTTC.

The rearrangement joins TRBV21-1 to TRBJ2-7; the D call TRBD2 from the table was never checked on the DNA. TRBV21-1 is labeled a pseudogene. This CDR3 region has 15 residues. CDR3 nucleotide sequence: TGTGCCAGCAGCCCTGAGGGCAGGACCGACTACGAGCAGTACTTC. This codes for CASSPEGRTDYEQYF.

The table lists this clone with a few counts. The chain uses TRBV4-1 and TRBJ2-7, with a weak D call TRBD1 (5 bases). The CDR3 sequence is 20 residues long. V lost 5 bases and J lost 1, with 30 bases in between. Germline loops: CDR1 MGHRA, CDR2 YSYEKL. The CDR3 reads CASSKIQPRAGYKYSYEQYF. CDR3 nucleotide sequence: TGCGCCAGCAGCAAAATACAGCCTCGGGCAGGGTACAAGTATTCCTACGAGCAGTACTTC.

The chain uses TRBV11-2 and TRBJ1-1; no clear D. The CDR3 runs to 14 residues. The ends were cut back, 4 bases at V and 0 bases at J, with 9 bases in the middle. Germline CDR1 SGHAT, CDR2 FQNNGV. DNA of the CDR3: TGTGCCAGCAGCTCCCCCGTCTTGAACACTGAAGCTTTCTTT. Translation: CASSSPVLNTEAFF.

The chain joins TRBV2 to TRBJ2-1, with 7 bases aligning to TRBD1. With V trimmed by 5 bases and J by 3 bases, 10 bases remained unmatched. In germline, CDR1 is SNHLY, CDR2 FYNNEI. The length of the CDR3 is 16 residues. The CDR3 DNA is TGTGCCAGCAGTCCTCGTTCAGGGGGAGTCTACAATGAGCAGTTCTTC. Protein: CASSPRSGGVYNEQFF.

The rearrangement uses TRBV4-3 and TRBJ1-4, with unresolved D. Per germline, CDR1 LGHNA and CDR2 YSLEER. This CDR3 is 13 amino acids long. V shed 0 bases and J shed 7 bases, with 6 bases lying between them. The CDR3 region has the DNA TGCGCCAGCAGCCAAGAGGCAGGTGAAAAACTGTTTTTT. It codes for CASSQEAGEKLFF.

In this sample, this clone turned up a few times. The chain links TRBV29-1 to TRBJ2-5; TRBD1 agrees at 8 bases. The CDR3 consists of 14 residues. Germline trimming cut 6 bases from V and 4 bases from J; bases unmatched to any gene: 10. Germline CDR1 and CDR2: SQVTM and ANQGSEA. The CDR3 loop is CSVEPTGAGETQYF. CDR3 in DNA: TGCAGCGTCGAGCCGACAGGGGCAGGAGAGACCCAGTACTTC.

This chain links TRBV9 with TRBJ2-3; no firm D call. This CDR3 is built from 15 residues. V was cut by 4 bases and J by 1 base, with 13 bases left in between. Germline V gives CDR1 SGDLS, CDR2 YYNGEE. The CDR3 sequence: CASSPWPVGTDTQYF. The CDR3 DNA follows: TGTGCCAGCAGCCCTTGGCCAGTCGGCACAGATACGCAGTATTTT.

The rearrangement links TRBV11-2 to TRBJ2-7, with a weak D call TRBD2 (5 bases). Trimming shortened V by 0 bases and J by 3 bases, and 6 bases separated the two germline ends. This CDR3 contains 13 residues. The germline CDR1 and CDR2 sequences are SGHAT and FQNNGV. The CDR3 DNA sequence: TGTGCCAGCAGCTTAGAAGGACTCTACGAGCAGTACTTC. Amino acids: CASSLEGLYEQYF.

The chain links TRBV6-5 to TRBJ1-1; no clear D gene. CDR1 MNHEY and CDR2 SVGAGI come from the germline V gene. V was shortened by 0 bases and J by 11 bases, with 16 bases between the two germline ends. The CDR3 is 14 amino acids. Written as DNA, the CDR3 is TGTGCCAGCAGTTACTCGCCCGGGGTAAACGGCGCTTTCTTT. Encoded protein: CASSYSPGVNGAFF.

The sample holds a few counts of this clone. This chain links TRBV4-3 with TRBJ1-1; D not certain. V lost 0 bases to trimming and J lost 2 bases, with 7 bases between them. Germline CDR1 LGHNA, CDR2 YSLEER. The CDR3 has 14 amino acids. The CDR3 coding sequence is TGCGCCAGCAGCCAAGAGACTTTAAACACTGAAGCTTTCTTT. Amino acid sequence: CASSQETLNTEAFF.

V and J are TRBV7-9 and TRBJ1-4; tentatively, D is TRBD1 (6 bases). This CDR3 region has 18 residues. V gave up 4 bases and J gave up 1 base, with 19 bases separating them. Germline V lookup: CDR1 SEHNR, CDR2 FQNEAQ (reference sequence). CDR3 nucleotides: TGTGCCAGCAGCTCCACCCTACAGGGAATTGGAACTAATGAAAAACTGTTTTTT. Translating it yields CASSSTLQGIGTNEKLFF. The full variable domain, in which reference TRBV7-9 and TRBJ1-4 provide the parts outside the CDR3, is DTGVSQNPRHKITKRGQNVTFRCDPISEHNRLYWYRQTLGQGPEFLTYFQNEAQLEKSRLLSDRFSAERPKGSFSTLEIQRTEQGDSAMYLCASSSTLQGIGTNEKLFFGSGTQLSVL.

The J gene is TRBJ2-3, the V gene TRBV10-3; TRBD2 matches at 8 bases. Trimming removed 5 bases from V and 5 bases from J; junction bases left unmatched: 6. This CDR3 contains 14 residues. Germline V gene sequence: CDR1 ENHRY, CDR2 SYGVKD. The CDR3 sequence is CAISLERELDTQYF. DNA for the CDR3: TGTGCCATCAGTTTAGAGCGGGAGTTAGATACGCAGTATTTT.

This clone was detected once. V gene TRBV6-6 combines with J gene TRBJ1-2, with D possibly TRBD1 on 5 matching bases. The CDR3 contains 15 residues. V was trimmed by 0 bases and J by 7 bases, leaving 15 bases between them. CDR1 is MNHNY and CDR2 is SVGAGI in the germline V gene (reference sequence). The CDR3 DNA follows: TGTGCCAGCAGTTACTCTGGCGGGGGAACCTTTGGCTACACCTTC. The encoded protein is CASSYSGGGTFGYTF.

The V gene is TRBV4-3, the J gene TRBJ1-1, with D possibly being TRBD1 (6 bases). The germline V gene has CDR1 LGHNA and CDR2 YSLEER. Trimming took 4 bases from V and 5 from J, leaving 17 bases between them. The CDR3 has 15 residues. Here the CDR3 DNA reads TGCGCCAGCAGCCGGCTCGTAGGGGGGGGGACTGAAGCTTTCTTT. Its protein is CASSRLVGGGTEAFF.